A selection of T cell receptor beta chains follows, all from one sample in a study of early T cells in non-severe SARS-CoV-2 infection. TCRdb ran MiXCR on the 5' RACE reads and lists one entry per CDR3 protein. This sample has 25,000 to 35,000 distinct CDR3 sequences; roughly 7% occur once, and the top ten carry roughly 35%. The sample taken for sequencing was whole blood. The receptors derive from an adult who was a healthcare worker with PCR-confirmed SARS-CoV-2 infection or an uninfected control (not recorded which). Each CDR3 is given with its conserved first and last residue. D genes are given only for firm matches. Not every row has a clone size; where given, it reads once, few, many or a size class.

j_call v_call d_call clone_size cdr3_nt cdr3_aa
TRBJ2-7 TRBV6-5 NA many TGTGCCAGCAGTTACTTGGGCAGGGAAACCTACGAGCAGTACTTC CASSYLGRETYEQYF
TRBJ1-3 TRBV20-1 NA NA TGCAGTGCAATGGGACGGCCGAGCTCTGGAAACACCATATATTTT CSAMGRPSSGNTIYF
TRBJ2-7 TRBV7-3 NA many TGTGCCAGCAGCTCAACGGGACCCTACGAGCAGTACTTC CASSSTGPYEQYF
TRBJ1-2 TRBV6-2/TRBV6-3 NA few TGTGCCAGCAGGCCCAACACCGGACTGCCCAATGGCTACACCTTC CASRPNTGLPNGYTF
TRBJ1-2 TRBV14 TRBD1 many TGTGCCAGCAGCCGATTGGCAGGGGGTGACTATGGCTACACCTTC CASSRLAGGDYGYTF
TRBJ1-1 TRBV7-2 NA many TGTGCCAGCAGCCCCCCAGGTAGTGCGCGGCCCGCTTTCTTT CASSPPGSARPAFF
TRBJ2-5 TRBV18 NA many TGTGCCAGCTCACCACAGGACCCACCAGAGACCCAGTACTTC CASSPQDPPETQYF
TRBJ2-1 TRBV11-3 TRBD2 many TGTGCCAGCAGCTTAGCGGGGGGACGCTCTGCGTCCTACAATGAGCAGTTCTTC CASSLAGGRSASYNEQFF
TRBJ2-3 TRBV7-9 TRBD2 NA TGTGCCAGCAGCTTAGCCGCGCGAGCGGGGGGGTTGGCAGATACGCAGTATTTT CASSLAARAGGLADTQYF
TRBJ2-2 TRBV6-1 TRBD2 many TGTGCCAGCAGTGATAGCGGGAGTGGCACCGGGGAGCTGTTTTTT CASSDSGSGTGELFF